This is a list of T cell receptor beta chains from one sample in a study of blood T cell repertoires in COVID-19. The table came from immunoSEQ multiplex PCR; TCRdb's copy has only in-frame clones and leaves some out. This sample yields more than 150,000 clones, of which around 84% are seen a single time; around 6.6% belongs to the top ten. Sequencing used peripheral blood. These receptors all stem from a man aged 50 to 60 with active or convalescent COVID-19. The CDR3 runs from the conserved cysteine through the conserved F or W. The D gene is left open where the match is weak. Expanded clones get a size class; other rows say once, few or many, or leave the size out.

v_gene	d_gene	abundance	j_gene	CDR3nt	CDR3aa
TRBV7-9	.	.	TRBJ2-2	TGTGCCAGCAGCTATGCCCGGGGGGAGCTGTTTTTT	CASSYARGELFF
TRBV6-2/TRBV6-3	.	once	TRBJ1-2	TGTGCCAGCAGTTACCTCCTCTCAGGGGCTACTAACTATGGCTACACCTTC	CASSYLLSGATNYGYTF
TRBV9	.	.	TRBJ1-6	TGTGCCAGCAGCGCTCCGGGGTTACCCCTCCACTTT	CASSAPGLPLHF
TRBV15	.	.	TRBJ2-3	TGTGCCACCAGCGGGCCCCGATCGGATACGCAGTATTTT	CATSGPRSDTQYF
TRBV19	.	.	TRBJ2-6	TGTGCCACCGAGGAGTCTGGGGCCAACGTCCTGACTTTC	CATEESGANVLTF
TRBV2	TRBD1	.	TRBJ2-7	TGTGCCAGCATGCGAGCCAGGGGGTCCTACGAGCAGTACTTC	CASMRARGSYEQYF
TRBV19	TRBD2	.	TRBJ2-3	TGTGCCAGTAAACTAGCGGGGCACACAGATACGCAGTATTTT	CASKLAGHTDTQYF
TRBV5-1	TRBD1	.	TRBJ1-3	TGCGCCAGCAGTATACAGGGGGAACGAGACACCATATATTTT	CASSIQGERDTIYF
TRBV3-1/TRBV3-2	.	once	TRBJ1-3	TGTGCCAGCAGCCTTGACATCTCTGGAAACACCATATATTTT	CASSLDISGNTIYF
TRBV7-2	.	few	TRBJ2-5	TGTGCCAGCACCTTATCCGGGACACAGAAAGAGACCCAGTACTTC	CASTLSGTQKETQYF
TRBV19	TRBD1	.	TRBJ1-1	TGTGCCAGTAGTACAAGACAGGGCCCCATGAACACTGAAGCTTTCTTT	CASSTRQGPMNTEAFF
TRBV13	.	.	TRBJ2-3	TGTGCCAGCAGCTTATTCTCGGGGTTGGATACAGATACGCAGTATTTT	CASSLFSGLDTDTQYF
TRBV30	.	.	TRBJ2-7	TGTGCCTGGAGTGTCGGTTACGAGCAGTACTTC	CAWSVGYEQYF
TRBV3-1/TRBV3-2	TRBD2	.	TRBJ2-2	TGTGCCAGCAGCCAAGATGGGGGGGTGCGTACCGGGGAGCTGTTTTTT	CASSQDGGVRTGELFF
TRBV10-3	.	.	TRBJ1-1	TGTGCCATCAGGGGACTTGGAGGGAACACTGAAGCTTTCTTT	CAIRGLGGNTEAFF